This T cell receptor (beta chain) comes out of a study of preoperative IRX-2 immunotherapy in early breast cancer. The treatment: preoperative locoregional IRX-2 cytokine immunotherapy. Patients received preoperative, locoregional IRX-2 cytokine immunotherapy in a phase Ib study. Clones were read by immunoSEQ multiplex PCR, and TCRdb kept only the in-frame ones, dropping some. The top ten clones hold approximately 2% of a sample with around 95,000 clones, 75% to 90% of them seen once. V shed 6 bases and J 3 bases; nucleotides not matched to a gene: 13. This CDR3 region has 16 residues. The germline V gene has CDR1 MNHGY and CDR2 SAAAGT.

The origin of this receptor is a human donor with breast cancer. This sequence joins TRBV6-8 and TRBJ1-2; the match to TRBD1 covers 7 bases. The sample in question was tumor tissue, obtained after IRX-2 immunotherapy. The CDR3 DNA follows: TGTGCCAGCAGATTGGATTTGGACAGGCCAGACTATGGCTACACCTTC. This gives the protein CASRLDLDRPDYGYTF.